This note documents a single T cell receptor (beta chain) sequence. This CDR3 region has 15 residues. V lost 5 bases and J lost 4, with 18 bases in between. Germline V lookup: CDR1 SGHAT, CDR2 FQNNGV. The record originates from a study of blood T cell repertoires in COVID-19. The table came from immunoSEQ multiplex PCR; TCRdb's copy has only in-frame clones and leaves some out. The data contain some 190,000 clones, 70% to 80% of them seen just once; the ten biggest clones take up over 13%. This chain uses TRBV11-2 with TRBJ2-7; tentative D call: TRBD2 (8 bases). Sequencing used PBMCs or T cells enriched from blood (not recorded which). The TCR originated in a man in his 60s who had been exposed to COVID-19. The CDR3 region is CASSPSGGQIYEQYF. CDR3 sequence (DNA): TGTGCCAGCAGCCCGAGCGGGGGACAGATATACGAGCAGTACTTC.